These 4 T cell receptor beta chains originate from one sample sequenced in a study of PD-L1 blockade in urothelial cancer. Sequencing was performed with immunoSEQ multiplex PCR; in TCRdb, only in-frame clones are kept and a portion is missing. This table has 41,000 or so clones, roughly 85% appearing once. The sample's time point: peripheral blood 6 weeks after treatment start. The sequenced sample was PBMCs, obtained around atezolizumab (anti-PD-L1) treatment. The receptor source for this set is an older man with urothelial cancer.

The chain has TRBV19 and TRBJ2-2; 7 nucleotides line up with TRBD1. Trimming at V came to 5 bases and at J to 2 bases, leaving 14 bases not matched to a gene. The CDR3 loop spans 18 amino acids. Germline V gene data show CDR1 as LNHDA and CDR2 as SQIVND (reference sequence). In DNA form, the CDR3 reads TGTGCCAGTAGTCCGAACCTCCTCGGGACAGTTAACACCGGGGAGCTGTTTTTT. Translating gives CASSPNLLGTVNTGELFF.

The V call is TRBV5-4, the J call TRBJ2-1, with 9 positions matching TRBD2. Germline V gene lookup returns CDR1 SGHNT and CDR2 YYREEE (reference sequence). Germline trimming cut 3 bases from V and 5 bases from J; bases unmatched to any gene: 9. The CDR3 spans 16 residues. The CDR3 DNA reads as TGTGCCAGCAGCTCGGGAGCGGGAGGTGTGAACAATGAGCAGTTCTTC. This gives the protein CASSSGAGGVNNEQFF.

This rearrangement joins TRBV4-1 to TRBJ2-2; 10 positions match TRBD1. Trimming removed 3 bases from V and 7 bases from J; junction bases left unmatched: 11. The CDR3 contains 17 residues. CDR1 is MGHRA, CDR2 YSYEKL, per germline. CDR3 nucleotides: TGCGCCAGCAGCCATATCCCGGGACAGGGGCGTTTCGGGGAGCTGTTTTTT. Translated: CASSHIPGQGRFGELFF.

This clone was observed once. The CDR3 bases are TGTGCCAGCAGCTTAAGCTTTCAAGAGACCCAGTACTTC. This codes for CASSLSFQETQYF. This chain joins TRBV7-6 and TRBJ2-5; no firm D call. Germline lookup yields CDR1 SGHVS and CDR2 FNYEAQ. Trimming took 2 bases from V and 2 from J, leaving 6 bases between them. CDR3 length equals 13 residues.